These T cell receptor beta chains were read from a single sample in a study of blood T cell repertoires in COVID-19. Sequenced by immunoSEQ multiplex PCR; TCRdb stores in-frame clones only, minus some. The sample has roughly 250,000 clones; 84% are singletons. Sequencing used peripheral blood. The origin of the receptors is a human donor in a cohort sampled during active COVID-19. Both conserved end residues are part of each CDR3. The D gene is left open where the match is weak. Clone sizes are given selectively: once, few, many, or a class where the clone is expanded.

NA,TRBV6-1,TRBJ2-3,NA,CASSEAWAPTDTQYF,TGTGCCAGCAGTGAAGCTTGGGCCCCCACAGATACGCAGTATTTT
NA,TRBV10-3,TRBJ1-1,NA,CAISESPLNTEAFF,TGTGCCATCAGTGAGTCTCCGTTGAACACTGAAGCTTTCTTT
TRBD2,TRBV12-3/TRBV12-4,TRBJ2-3,NA,CASTGGGTDTQYF,TGTGCCAGCACGGGAGGGGGCACAGATACGCAGTATTTT
NA,TRBV4-2,TRBJ1-1,NA,CASSQGQGNTEAFF,TGTGCCAGCAGCCAAGGGCAGGGGAACACTGAAGCTTTCTTT
TRBD1,TRBV2,TRBJ1-2,few,CASSVIRGPSNYGYTF,TGTGCCAGCAGTGTTATCAGGGGGCCCAGTAACTATGGCTACACCTTC
NA,TRBV27,TRBJ2-1,NA,CASSLRQASYNEQFF,TGTGCCAGCAGCCTCCGACAGGCTTCCTACAATGAGCAGTTCTTC
NA,TRBV4-3,TRBJ2-1,NA,CASSPTLGHSSYNEQFF,TGCGCCAGCAGCCCAACACTGGGACACAGCTCCTACAATGAGCAGTTCTTC
NA,TRBV27,TRBJ2-3,NA,CASSPRQVGTDTQYF,TGTGCCAGCAGTCCCAGACAGGTTGGCACAGATACGCAGTATTTT
TRBD2,TRBV4-1,TRBJ2-6,NA,CASRLAETSTGANVLTF,TGCGCCAGTAGACTAGCGGAAACTAGCACTGGGGCCAACGTCCTGACTTTC
TRBD2,TRBV11-2,TRBJ2-1,many,CASSVKGLAGGYHEQFF,TGTGCCAGCAGCGTAAAGGGACTAGCGGGGGGATACCATGAGCAGTTCTTC
NA,TRBV15,TRBJ2-2,NA,CATSRATGVPNTGELFF,TGTGCCACCAGCAGGGCAACAGGTGTCCCGAACACCGGGGAGCTGTTTTTT
TRBD1,TRBV4-1,TRBJ2-5,NA,CASSLGQDQETQYF,TGCGCCAGCAGCCTTGGACAGGACCAAGAGACCCAGTACTTC
NA,TRBV3-1/TRBV3-2,TRBJ1-5,NA,CASSQGRDQPQHF,TGTGCCAGCAGCCAAGGTCGTGATCAGCCCCAGCATTTT
NA,TRBV7-8,TRBJ1-1,few,CASSLGAGGRNTEAFF,TGTGCCAGCAGCTTAGGGGCGGGGGGAAGGAACACTGAAGCTTTCTTT
NA,TRBV7-6,TRBJ2-7,NA,CASSLGVGISSYEQYF,TGTGCCAGCAGCTTAGGTGTGGGCATATCCTCCTACGAGCAGTACTTC
TRBD2,TRBV29-1,TRBJ2-1,NA,CSVEEPSGRFDEQFF,TGCAGCGTTGAAGAGCCTAGCGGGAGGTTCGATGAGCAGTTCTTC
TRBD2,TRBV5-6,TRBJ2-7,NA,CASSLRTSGTYEQYF,TGTGCCAGCAGCTTAAGGACTAGCGGGACCTACGAGCAGTACTTC
NA,TRBV12-3/TRBV12-4,TRBJ1-1,NA,CASKDSMNTEAFF,TGTGCCAGTAAAGACAGCATGAACACTGAAGCTTTCTTT
NA,TRBV25-1,TRBJ1-6,once,CASSEVSGFNSPLHF,TGTGCCAGCAGTGAAGTGTCAGGGTTTAATTCACCCCTCCACTTT
TRBD1,TRBV18,TRBJ2-2,NA,CASSLSPGTGSDTGELFF,TGTGCCAGCTCACTGAGTCCCGGGACAGGTTCGGACACCGGGGAGCTGTTTTTT
NA,TRBV2,TRBJ1-6,NA,CASSLTSPVRSPLHF,TGTGCCAGCAGTCTGACATCCCCGGTTCGGTCACCCCTCCACTTT
NA,TRBV11-2,TRBJ2-5,NA,CASSPAGAQETQYF,TGTGCCAGCAGCCCGGCGGGGGCCCAAGAGACCCAGTACTTC
NA,TRBV6-2/TRBV6-3,TRBJ2-1,once,CASSYSIQGWRNEQFF,TGTGCCAGCAGTTACTCGATCCAAGGCTGGAGGAATGAGCAGTTCTTC
NA,TRBV4-3,TRBJ1-3,few,CASSQDPSGTGNTIYF,TGCGCCAGCAGCCAAGATCCTTCGGGGACAGGAAACACCATATATTTT
NA,TRBV6-5,TRBJ2-7,NA,CASLMPGTFEQYF,TGTGCCAGCCTGATGCCGGGGACTTTCGAGCAGTACTTC
NA,TRBV7-2,TRBJ1-2,NA,CASSYSTEGYGYTF,TGTGCCAGCAGCTACAGTACGGAAGGTTATGGCTACACCTTC
NA,TRBV29-1,TRBJ2-5,few,CSGLDSQETQYF,TGCAGCGGTCTTGACAGCCAAGAGACCCAGTACTTC
TRBD1,TRBV19,TRBJ2-5,NA,CASSIYVRGQGARETQYF,TGTGCCAGTAGTATCTACGTGCGAGGACAGGGGGCCCGGGAGACCCAGTACTTC
NA,TRBV18,TRBJ1-5,NA,CASSPVIGGNQPQHF,TGTGCCAGCTCACCAGTAATCGGAGGCAATCAGCCCCAGCATTTT
TRBD1,TRBV29-1,TRBJ2-7,NA,CSARDRVGEQYF,TGCAGCGCAAGGGACAGGGTCGGCGAGCAGTACTTC
TRBD2,TRBV7-8,TRBJ2-5,NA,CASSLRTSGGAETQYF,TGTGCCAGCAGCTTACGGACTAGCGGGGGGGCAGAGACCCAGTACTTC
NA,TRBV19,TRBJ2-7,once,CASSMAVSSYEQYF,TGTGCCAGTAGTATGGCGGTAAGCTCCTACGAGCAGTACTTC
NA,TRBV6-6,TRBJ2-3,once,CASSPYPDSPSTDTQYF,TGTGCCAGCAGTCCCTATCCGGATAGCCCTAGCACAGATACGCAGTATTTT
TRBD1,TRBV6-1,TRBJ2-7,NA,CASSDGQGRYEQYF,TGTGCCAGCAGTGACGGACAGGGAAGGTACGAGCAGTACTTC
TRBD1,TRBV2,TRBJ1-2,NA,CASRSEGTAYGYTF,TGTGCCAGCCGAAGTGAGGGGACAGCCTATGGCTACACCTTC
NA,TRBV9,TRBJ1-2,NA,CASSVSPTGNGYTF,TGTGCCAGCAGCGTAAGCCCAACAGGGAACGGCTACACCTTC
TRBD2,TRBV5-1,TRBJ2-1,NA,CASSYGLAGGTSYNEQFF,TGCGCCAGCAGCTATGGACTAGCGGGAGGAACGTCCTACAATGAGCAGTTCTTC
NA,TRBV9,TRBJ1-2,NA,CASSPLFGRGINGYTF,TGTGCCAGCAGCCCGCTTTTTGGGAGGGGCATCAATGGCTACACCTTC
NA,TRBV12-3/TRBV12-4,TRBJ1-5,NA,CASSQGLYQPQHF,TGTGCCAGCAGCCAGGGACTATATCAGCCCCAGCATTTT
NA,TRBV5-4,TRBJ2-1,NA,CASSFFTTYNEQFF,TGTGCCAGCAGCTTCTTCACAACCTACAATGAGCAGTTCTTC
NA,TRBV19,TRBJ1-1,NA,CASSISGSRNTEAFF,TGTGCCAGTAGTATAAGTGGTAGCCGCAACACTGAAGCTTTCTTT
NA,TRBV5-1,TRBJ2-3,NA,CASSLGWTASTDTQYF,TGCGCCAGCAGCTTGGGATGGACAGCGAGCACAGATACGCAGTATTTT
NA,TRBV3-1/TRBV3-2,TRBJ2-7,NA,CASSQGTASYYEQYF,TGTGCCAGCAGCCAAGGGACAGCGAGCTACTACGAGCAGTACTTC
NA,TRBV29-1,TRBJ1-2,NA,CSVESYGYTF,TGCAGCGTTGAATCATATGGCTACACCTTC
TRBD2,TRBV9,TRBJ2-3,NA,CASSLRTSGNTQYF,TGTGCCAGCAGCCTTCGGACTAGCGGAAATACGCAGTATTTT
TRBD2,TRBV3-1/TRBV3-2,TRBJ2-1,NA,CASSQISGSLSSYNEQFF,TGTGCCAGCAGCCAGATAAGCGGGAGCCTCAGCTCCTACAATGAGCAGTTCTTC
TRBD2,TRBV11-1,TRBJ2-5,NA,CASSLGSGGAKETQYF,TGTGCCAGCAGCTTAGGTAGCGGGGGGGCTAAAGAGACCCAGTACTTC
NA,TRBV18,TRBJ1-4,NA,CASSAGQTATNEKLFF,TGTGCCAGCTCAGCCGGACAGACTGCAACTAATGAAAAACTGTTTTTT
TRBD1,TRBV29-1,TRBJ1-2,NA,CSDRGLSYGYTF,TGCAGCGACAGGGGGCTGAGCTATGGCTACACCTTC
NA,TRBV6-5,TRBJ2-3,NA,CASTPWQGTTDTQYF,TGTGCCAGCACCCCCTGGCAGGGAACGACAGATACGCAGTATTTT